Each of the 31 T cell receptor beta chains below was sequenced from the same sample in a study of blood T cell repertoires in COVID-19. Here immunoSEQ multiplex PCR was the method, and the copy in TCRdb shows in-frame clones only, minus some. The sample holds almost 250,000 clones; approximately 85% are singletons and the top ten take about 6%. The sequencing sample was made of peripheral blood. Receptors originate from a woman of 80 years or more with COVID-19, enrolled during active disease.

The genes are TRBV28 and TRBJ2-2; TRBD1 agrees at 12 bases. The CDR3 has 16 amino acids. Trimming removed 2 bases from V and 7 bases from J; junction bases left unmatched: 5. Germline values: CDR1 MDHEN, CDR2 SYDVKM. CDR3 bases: TGTGCCAGCAGTTTAGGGGGACAGGGGGCGTTCGGGGAGCTGTTTTTT. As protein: CASSLGGQGAFGELFF.

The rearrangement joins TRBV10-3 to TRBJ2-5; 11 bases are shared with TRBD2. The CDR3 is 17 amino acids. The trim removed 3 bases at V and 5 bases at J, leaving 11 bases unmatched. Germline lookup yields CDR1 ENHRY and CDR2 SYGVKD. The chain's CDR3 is CAISDPYTSGGYETQYF. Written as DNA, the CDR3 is TGTGCCATCAGTGACCCTTATACTAGCGGGGGTTATGAGACCCAGTACTTC.

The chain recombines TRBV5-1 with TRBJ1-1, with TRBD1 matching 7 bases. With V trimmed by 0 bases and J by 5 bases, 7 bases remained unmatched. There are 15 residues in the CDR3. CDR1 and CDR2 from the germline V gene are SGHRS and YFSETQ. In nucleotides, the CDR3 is TGCGCCAGCAGCTTGGCCGAGGGGGCGCGGACTGAAGCTTTCTTT. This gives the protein CASSLAEGARTEAFF.

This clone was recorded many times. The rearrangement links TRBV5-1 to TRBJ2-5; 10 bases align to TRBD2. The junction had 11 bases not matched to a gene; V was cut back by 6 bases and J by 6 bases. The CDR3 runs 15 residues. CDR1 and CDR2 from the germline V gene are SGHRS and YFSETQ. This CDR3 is CASTFLAGGGKTQYF. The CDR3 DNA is TGCGCCAGCACCTTTTTAGCGGGGGGCGGAAAGACCCAGTACTTC.

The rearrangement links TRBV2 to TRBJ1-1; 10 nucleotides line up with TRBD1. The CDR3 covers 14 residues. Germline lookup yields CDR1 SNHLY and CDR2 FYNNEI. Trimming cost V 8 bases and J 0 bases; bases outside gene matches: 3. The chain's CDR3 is CASGGTGVNTEAFF. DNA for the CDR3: TGTGCCAGCGGCGGGACAGGGGTGAACACTGAAGCTTTCTTT. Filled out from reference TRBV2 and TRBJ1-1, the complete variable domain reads EPEVTQTPSHQVTQMGQEVILRCVPISNHLYFYWYRQILGQKVEFLVSFYNNEISEKSEIFDDQFSVERPDGSNFTLKIRSTKLEDSAMYFCASGGTGVNTEAFFGQGTRLTVV.

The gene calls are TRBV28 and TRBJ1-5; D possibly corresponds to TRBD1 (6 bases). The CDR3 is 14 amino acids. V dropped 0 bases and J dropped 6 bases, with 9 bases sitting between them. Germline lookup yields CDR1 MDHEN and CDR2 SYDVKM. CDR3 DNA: TGTGCCAGCAGTTTATGGACAGGTGCTCAGCCCCAGCATTTT. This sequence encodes CASSLWTGAQPQHF. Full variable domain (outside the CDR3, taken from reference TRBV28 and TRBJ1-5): DVKVTQSSRYLVKRTGEKVFLECVQDMDHENMFWYRQDPGLGLRLIYFSYDVKMKEKGDIPEGYSVSREKKERFSLILESASTNQTSMYLCASSLWTGAQPQHFGDGTRLSIL.

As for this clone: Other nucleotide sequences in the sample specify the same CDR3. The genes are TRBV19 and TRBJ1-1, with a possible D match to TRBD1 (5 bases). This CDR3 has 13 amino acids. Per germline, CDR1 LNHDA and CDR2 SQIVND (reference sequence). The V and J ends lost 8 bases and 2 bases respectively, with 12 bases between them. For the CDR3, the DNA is TGTGCCAGTTCCCAACAGGCAAACACTGAAGCTTTCTTT. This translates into CASSQQANTEAFF.

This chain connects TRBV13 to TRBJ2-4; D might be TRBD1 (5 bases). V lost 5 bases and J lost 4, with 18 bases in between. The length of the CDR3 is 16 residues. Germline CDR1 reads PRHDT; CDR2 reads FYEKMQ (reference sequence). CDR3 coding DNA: TGTGCCAGCAGCGCCACTGCCAGGGTTCTGAAAAACATTCAGTACTTC. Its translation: CASSATARVLKNIQYF.

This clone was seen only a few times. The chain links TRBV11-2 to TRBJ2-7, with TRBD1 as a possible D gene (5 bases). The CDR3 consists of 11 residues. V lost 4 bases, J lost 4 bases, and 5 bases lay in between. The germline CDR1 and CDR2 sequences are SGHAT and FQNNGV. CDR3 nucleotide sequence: TGTGCCAGCAGCTCAGGGTACGAGCAGTACTTC. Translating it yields CASSSGYEQYF.

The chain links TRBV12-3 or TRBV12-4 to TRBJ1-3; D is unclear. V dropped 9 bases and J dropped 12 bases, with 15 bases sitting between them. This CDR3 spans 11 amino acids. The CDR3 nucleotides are TGTGCCAGTGGATTAATCGGACTCATATATTTT. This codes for CASGLIGLIYF.

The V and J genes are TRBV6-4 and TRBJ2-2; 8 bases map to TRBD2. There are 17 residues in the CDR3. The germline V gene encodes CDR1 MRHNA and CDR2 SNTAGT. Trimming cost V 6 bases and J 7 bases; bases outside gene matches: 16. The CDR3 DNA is TGTGCCAGCAGCCTGACTAGCGCGGGGGCCCGCGGCGGGGAGCTGTTTTTT. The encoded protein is CASSLTSAGARGGELFF.

The CDR3: CASSLMGLAGTTDTQYF. As DNA, the CDR3 is TGCGCCAGCAGCCTAATGGGACTAGCGGGGACCACAGATACGCAGTATTTT. This chain joins TRBV4-3 and TRBJ2-3, with 13 bases aligning to TRBD2. The trim removed 4 bases at V and 2 bases at J, leaving 6 bases unmatched. The germline CDR1 and CDR2 sequences are LGHNA and YSLEER. The length of the CDR3 is 17 residues.

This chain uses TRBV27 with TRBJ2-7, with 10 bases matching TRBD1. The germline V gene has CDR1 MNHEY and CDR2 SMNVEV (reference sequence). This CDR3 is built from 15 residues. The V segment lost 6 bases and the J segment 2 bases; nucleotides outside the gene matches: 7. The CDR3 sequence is CASSPDRGRPYEQYF. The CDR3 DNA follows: TGTGCCAGCAGCCCAGACAGGGGGCGACCCTACGAGCAGTACTTC.

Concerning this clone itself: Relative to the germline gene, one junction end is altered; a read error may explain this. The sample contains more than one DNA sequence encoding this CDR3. The CDR3 region is CASSFSTGGLRGNTIYF. DNA for the CDR3: TGTGCCAGTAGTTTCTCGACAGGGGGCTTACGTGGAAACACCATATATTTT. The chain has TRBV28 and TRBJ1-3, with 10 nucleotides matching TRBD1. Germline V gene lookup returns CDR1 MDHEN and CDR2 SYDVKM. The CDR3 spans 17 residues.

CDR3 DNA: TGTGCCAGCAGTCAAACAGGGGTTGATAACTATGGCTACACCTTC. This sequence encodes CASSQTGVDNYGYTF. The gene calls are TRBV28 and TRBJ1-2; 7 bases map to TRBD1. This CDR3 has 15 residues. With 5 bases clipped from V and 1 base from J, the junction kept 7 bases outside the gene matches. Per germline, CDR1 MDHEN and CDR2 SYDVKM.

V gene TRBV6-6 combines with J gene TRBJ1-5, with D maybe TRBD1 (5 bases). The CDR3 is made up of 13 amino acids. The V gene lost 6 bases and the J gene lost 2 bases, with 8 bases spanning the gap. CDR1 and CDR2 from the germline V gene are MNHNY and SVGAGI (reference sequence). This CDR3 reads CASSPRGNQPQHF. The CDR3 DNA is TGTGCCAGCAGCCCCAGGGGCAATCAGCCCCAGCATTTT.

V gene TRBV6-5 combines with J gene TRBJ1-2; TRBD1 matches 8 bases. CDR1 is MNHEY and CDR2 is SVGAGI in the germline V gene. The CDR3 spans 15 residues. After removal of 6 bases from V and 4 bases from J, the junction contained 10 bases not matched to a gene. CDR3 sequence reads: CASRVTGGISYGYTF. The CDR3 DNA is TGTGCCAGCAGAGTAACAGGGGGGATTTCCTATGGCTACACCTTC.

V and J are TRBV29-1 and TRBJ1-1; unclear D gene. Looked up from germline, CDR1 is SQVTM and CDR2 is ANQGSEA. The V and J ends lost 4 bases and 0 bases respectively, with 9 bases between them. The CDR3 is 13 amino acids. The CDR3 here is CSVGVTVNTEAFF. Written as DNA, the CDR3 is TGCAGCGTTGGGGTTACAGTGAACACTGAAGCTTTCTTT.

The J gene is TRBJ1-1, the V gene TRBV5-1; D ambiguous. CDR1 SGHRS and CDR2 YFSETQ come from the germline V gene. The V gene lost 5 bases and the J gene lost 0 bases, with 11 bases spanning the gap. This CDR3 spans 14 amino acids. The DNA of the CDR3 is TGCGCCAGCAGAGGAGACCCAATGAACACTGAAGCTTTCTTT. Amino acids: CASRGDPMNTEAFF.

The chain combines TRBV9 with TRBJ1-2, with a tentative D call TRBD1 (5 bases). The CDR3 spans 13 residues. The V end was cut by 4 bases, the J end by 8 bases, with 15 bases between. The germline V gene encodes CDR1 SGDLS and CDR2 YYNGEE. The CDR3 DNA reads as TGTGCCAGCAGCCAGAGGGCGGGGCAGGGCTACACCTTC. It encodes CASSQRAGQGYTF.

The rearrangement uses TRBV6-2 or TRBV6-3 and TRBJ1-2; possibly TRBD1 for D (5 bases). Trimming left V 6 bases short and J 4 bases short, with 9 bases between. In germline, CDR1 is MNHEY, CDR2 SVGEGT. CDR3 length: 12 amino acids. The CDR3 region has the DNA TGTGCCAGCAGCCGCGACAGCTATGGCTACACCTTC. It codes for CASSRDSYGYTF.

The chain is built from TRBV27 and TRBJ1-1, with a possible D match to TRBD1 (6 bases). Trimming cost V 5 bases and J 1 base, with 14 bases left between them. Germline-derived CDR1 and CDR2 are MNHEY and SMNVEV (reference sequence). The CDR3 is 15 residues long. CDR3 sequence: CASSPWTVANTEAFF. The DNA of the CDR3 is TGTGCCAGCAGTCCATGGACAGTGGCGAACACTGAAGCTTTCTTT.

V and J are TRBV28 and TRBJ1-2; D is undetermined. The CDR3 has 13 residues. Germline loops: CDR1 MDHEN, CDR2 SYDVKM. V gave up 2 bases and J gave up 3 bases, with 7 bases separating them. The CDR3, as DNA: TGTGCCAGCAGTTTAGTACAAGACTATGGCTACACCTTC. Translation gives CASSLVQDYGYTF.

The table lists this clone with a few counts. Here the CDR3 DNA reads TGTGCCATCAAAGCCTCTAGCGGAGTCCCAGATACGCAGTATTTT. It yields the protein CAIKASSGVPDTQYF. The chain has TRBV10-3 and TRBJ2-3, with 7 bases matching TRBD2. The ends lost 7 bases at V and 4 bases at J; junction bases unmatched: 11. CDR3 size: 15 residues. Germline V gene data show CDR1 as ENHRY and CDR2 as SYGVKD.

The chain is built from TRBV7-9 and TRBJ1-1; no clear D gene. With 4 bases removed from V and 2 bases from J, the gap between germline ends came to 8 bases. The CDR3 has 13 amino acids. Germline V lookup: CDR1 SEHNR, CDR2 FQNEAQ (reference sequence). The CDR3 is CASSYLGNTEAFF. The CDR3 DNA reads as TGTGCCAGCAGCTATCTGGGCAACACTGAAGCTTTCTTT. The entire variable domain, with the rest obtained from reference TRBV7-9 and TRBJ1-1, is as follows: DTGVSQNPRHKITKRGQNVTFRCDPISEHNRLYWYRQTLGQGPEFLTYFQNEAQLEKSRLLSDRFSAERPKGSFSTLEIQRTEQGDSAMYLCASSYLGNTEAFFGQGTRLTVV.

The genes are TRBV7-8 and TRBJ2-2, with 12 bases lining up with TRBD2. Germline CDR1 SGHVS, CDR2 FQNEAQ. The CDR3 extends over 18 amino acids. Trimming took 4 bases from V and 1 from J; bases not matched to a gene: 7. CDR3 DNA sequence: TGTGCCAGCAGCTCCTCCGGGACTAGCGGGTGGAACACCGGGGAGCTGTTTTTT. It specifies CASSSSGTSGWNTGELFF.

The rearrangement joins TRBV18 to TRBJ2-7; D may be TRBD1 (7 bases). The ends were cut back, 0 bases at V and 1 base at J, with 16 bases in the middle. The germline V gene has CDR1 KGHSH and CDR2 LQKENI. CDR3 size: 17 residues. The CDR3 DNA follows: TGTGCCAGCTCACCACCGGTAAACGCAGGGGGGTCCTACGAGCAGTACTTC. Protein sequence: CASSPPVNAGGSYEQYF. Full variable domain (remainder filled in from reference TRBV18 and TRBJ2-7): NAGVMQNPRHLVRRRGQEARLRCSPMKGHSHVYWYRQLPEEGLKFMVYLQKENIIDESGMPKERFSAEFPKEGPSILRIQQVVRGDSAAYFCASSPPVNAGGSYEQYFGPGTRLTVT.

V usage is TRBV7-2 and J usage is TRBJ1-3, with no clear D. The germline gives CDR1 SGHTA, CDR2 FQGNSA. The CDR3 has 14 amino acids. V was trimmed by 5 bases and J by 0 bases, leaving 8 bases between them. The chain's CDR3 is CASSQRTSGNTIYF. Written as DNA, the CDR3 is TGTGCCAGCAGCCAGCGGACCTCTGGAAACACCATATATTTT. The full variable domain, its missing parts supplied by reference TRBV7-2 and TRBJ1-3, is GAGVSQSPSNKVTEKGKDVELRCDPISGHTALYWYRQSLGQGLEFLIYFQGNSAPDKSGLPSDRFSAERTGGSVSTLTIQRTQQEDSAVYLCASSQRTSGNTIYFGEGSWLTVV.

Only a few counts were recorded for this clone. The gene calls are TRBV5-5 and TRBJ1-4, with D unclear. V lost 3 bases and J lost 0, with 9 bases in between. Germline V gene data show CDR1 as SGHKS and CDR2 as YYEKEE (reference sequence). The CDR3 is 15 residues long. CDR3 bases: TGTGCCAGCAGCTCTGAGAGTGCAACTAATGAAAAACTGTTTTTT. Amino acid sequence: CASSSESATNEKLFF.

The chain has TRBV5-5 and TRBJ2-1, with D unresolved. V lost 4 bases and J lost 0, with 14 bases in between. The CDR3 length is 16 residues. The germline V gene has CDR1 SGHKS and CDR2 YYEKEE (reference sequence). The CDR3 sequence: CASSPIPRSSYNEQFF. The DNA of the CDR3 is TGTGCCAGCAGCCCTATCCCTAGGAGCTCCTACAATGAGCAGTTCTTC.

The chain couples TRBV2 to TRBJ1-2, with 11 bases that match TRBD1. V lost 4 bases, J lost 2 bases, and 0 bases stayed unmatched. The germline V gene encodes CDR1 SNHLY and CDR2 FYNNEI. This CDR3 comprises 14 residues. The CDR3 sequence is CASSGDRGNYGYTF. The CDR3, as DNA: TGTGCCAGCAGTGGGGACAGGGGGAACTATGGCTACACCTTC.